Here is one T cell receptor beta chain with its context. Its target is not known. This entry is derived from a study of shared clonotypes between healthy human individuals. Broader study findings: Researchers found naive subsets generally carried larger estimated richness than memory subsets.

CDR1 and CDR2 (germline): SEHNR, FQNEAQ (reference sequence). Germline trimming cut 6 bases from V and 3 bases from J; bases unmatched to any gene: 18. CDR3 length: 19 amino acids. Across several immunoSEQ plates, the genomic DNA of each subset was split evenly. Libraries were prepared by immunoSEQ multiplex PCR; TCRdb keeps only in-frame clonotypes and omits some of them. The data hold millions of clones, with 90% to 95% observed a single time. The sequenced sample was naive CD4+ T cells from PBMCs. Subset: CD45RA+ positively selected. The receptor was isolated from a man aged 18 to 35 in good health. Some clones in this sample may be carry-over from other donors' samples. The V call is TRBV7-9, the J call TRBJ2-2; 8 positions match TRBD1. CDR3 nucleotide sequence: TGTGCCAGCAGTTTTCGGCCGGGACAGGACTTGGGGGACACCGGGGAGCTGTTTTTT. Amino acids: CASSFRPGQDLGDTGELFF.